A few counts support the clone carrying this TCR beta chain. Its antigen is not known. The data derive from a study of T-cell reconstitution after alpha-beta-depleted transplantation in children. Germline V lookup: CDR1 SGHAT, CDR2 FQNNGV. This CDR3 region has 17 residues. V shed 0 bases and J 3 bases; nucleotides not matched to a gene: 11. Unique molecular identifiers were incorporated into the prepared TCRbeta library. One entry per CDR3 protein, called by TCRdb with MiXCR from the PCR reads. Counted here are 550,000 to 800,000 distinct CDR3 sequences, roughly 13% occurring once; the ten biggest clones make up 0.79%. Findings and caveats of the study: Expanded graft clones numbering several hundred reportedly gave rise to alpha-beta T cells about two months after transplant.

This rearrangement joins TRBV11-2 to TRBJ2-7, with 7 bases fitting TRBD2. The clonotype was recovered from a girl aged 2 to 9 with congenital amegakaryocytic thrombocytopenia, due to receive a stem cell transplant. Sequenced material: PBMCs, taken before TCRalphabeta/CD19-depleted stem cell transplant. Here the CDR3 reads CASSLDPLGLVGYEQYF. In DNA form, the CDR3 reads TGTGCCAGCAGCTTAGATCCCCTCGGACTAGTAGGCTACGAGCAGTACTTC. The variable domain in full, with the rest retrieved from reference TRBV11-2 and TRBJ2-7, is EAGVAQSPRYKIIEKRQSVAFWCNPISGHATLYWYQQILGQGPKLLIQFQNNGVVDDSQLPKDRFSAERLKGVDSTLKIQPAKLEDSAVYLCASSLDPLGLVGYEQYFGPGTRLTVT.